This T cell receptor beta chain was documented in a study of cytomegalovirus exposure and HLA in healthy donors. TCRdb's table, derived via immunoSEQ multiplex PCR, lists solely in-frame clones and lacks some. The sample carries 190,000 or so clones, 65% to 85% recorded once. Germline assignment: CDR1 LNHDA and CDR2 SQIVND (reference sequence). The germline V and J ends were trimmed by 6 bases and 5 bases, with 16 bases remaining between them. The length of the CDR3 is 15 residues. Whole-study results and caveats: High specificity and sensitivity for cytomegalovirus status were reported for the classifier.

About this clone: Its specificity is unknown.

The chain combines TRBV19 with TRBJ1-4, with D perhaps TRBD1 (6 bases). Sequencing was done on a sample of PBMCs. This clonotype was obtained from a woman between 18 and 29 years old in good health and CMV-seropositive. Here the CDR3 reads CASRTLRGTNEKLFF. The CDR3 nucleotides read TGTGCCAGTAGGACCCTTAGGGGGACAAATGAAAAACTGTTTTTT.